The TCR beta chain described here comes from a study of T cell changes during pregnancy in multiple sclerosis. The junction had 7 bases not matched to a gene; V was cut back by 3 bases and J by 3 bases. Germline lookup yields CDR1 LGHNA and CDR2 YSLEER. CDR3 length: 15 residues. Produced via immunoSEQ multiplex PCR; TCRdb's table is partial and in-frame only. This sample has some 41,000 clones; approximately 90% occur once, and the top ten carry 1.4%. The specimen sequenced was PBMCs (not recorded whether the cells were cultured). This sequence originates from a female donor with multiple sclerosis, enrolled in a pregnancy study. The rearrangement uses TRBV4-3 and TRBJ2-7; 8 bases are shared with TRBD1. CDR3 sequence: CASSQVGQALYEQYF. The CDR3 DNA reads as TGCGCCAGCAGCCAGGTGGGACAGGCCCTCTACGAGCAGTACTTC.